One TCR beta chain is described in this entry. No antigen is known for it. The data were taken from a study of cytomegalovirus exposure and HLA in healthy donors. Findings and caveats of the study: Most TCR sequences were uncommon, yet certain public TCRs appeared in many donors.

V was clipped by 0 bases and J by 4 bases, with 19 bases between them. The CDR3 consists of 17 residues. CDR1 and CDR2 from the germline V gene are MGHRA and YSYEKL. In the PCR, 60 Vbeta and 13 Jbeta primers were used. Repertoires were generated with immunoSEQ multiplex PCR, while TCRdb's copy carries only in-frame clones and drops some. The sample has about 160,000 clones, approximately 77% seen once. The specimen was PBMCs. This receptor was identified in a man aged 50 to 60 in good health and CMV-seropositive. V gene TRBV4-1 combines with J gene TRBJ2-7; possible D gene TRBD2, 6 bases. The CDR3 is CASSQDESGVYEYEQYF. CDR3 coding DNA: TGCGCCAGCAGCCAAGATGAGTCGGGAGTTTATGAGTACGAGCAGTACTTC.